This T cell receptor beta chain was profiled in a study of OX40 agonist ivuxolimab in advanced cancers. Overall study context: Hepatocellular carcinoma, melanoma, renal cell or head and neck cancer was diagnosed in the dose-escalation patients.

CDR3 length: 15 residues. Germline lookup yields CDR1 SGHTA and CDR2 FQGNSA. V lost 2 bases to trimming and J lost 0 bases, with 8 bases between them. Concerning this clone itself: The antigen remains undetermined.

Generated by immunoSEQ multiplex PCR, the TCRdb table keeps only in-frame clones and is missing some. Of some 33,000 clones detected, roughly 82% appear once; the ten largest clones hold less than 25%. Whole-study results and caveats: Circulating CD4+ and CD8+ T cells showed clonal expansion by week 6 at 0.1 to 3.0 mg/kg.

The starting material was CD4+ or CD8+ T cells sorted from blood, obtained in a trial of the OX40 agonist ivuxolimab. This sequence originates from an adult with an advanced solid tumor such as melanoma, head and neck, liver or kidney cancer. The chain links TRBV7-2 to TRBJ1-3; no clear D gene. CDR3 in amino acids: CASSLRLSSGNTIYF. The CDR3 DNA reads TGTGCCAGCAGCTTAAGGCTCAGCTCTGGAAACACCATATATTTT.